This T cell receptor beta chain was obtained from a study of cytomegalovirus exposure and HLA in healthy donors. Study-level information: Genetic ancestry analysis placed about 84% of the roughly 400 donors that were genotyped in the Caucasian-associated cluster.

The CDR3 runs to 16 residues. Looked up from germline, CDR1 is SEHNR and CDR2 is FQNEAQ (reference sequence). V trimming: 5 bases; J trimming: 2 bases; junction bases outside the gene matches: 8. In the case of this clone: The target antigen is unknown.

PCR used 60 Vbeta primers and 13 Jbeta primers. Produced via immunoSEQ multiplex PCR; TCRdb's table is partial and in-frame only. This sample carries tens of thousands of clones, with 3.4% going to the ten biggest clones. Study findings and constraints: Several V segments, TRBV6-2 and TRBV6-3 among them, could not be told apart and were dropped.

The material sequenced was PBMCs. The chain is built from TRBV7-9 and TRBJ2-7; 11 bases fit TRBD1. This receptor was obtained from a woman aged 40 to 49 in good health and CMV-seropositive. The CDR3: CASSPHGTGGPYEQYF. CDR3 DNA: TGTGCCAGCAGCCCCCACGGGACAGGGGGACCCTACGAGCAGTACTTC. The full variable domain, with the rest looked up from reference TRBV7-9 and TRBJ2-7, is DTGVSQNPRHKITKRGQNVTFRCDPISEHNRLYWYRQTLGQGPEFLTYFQNEAQLEKSRLLSDRFSAERPKGSFSTLEIQRTEQGDSAMYLCASSPHGTGGPYEQYFGPGTRLTVT.